Listed below are T cell receptor beta chains from one sample, sequenced in a study of cytomegalovirus exposure and HLA in healthy donors. Some clones are missing from TCRdb's copy, which holds only in-frame ones; the method was immunoSEQ multiplex PCR. The ten top clones account for about 1.6%, within a sample of around 130,000 clones. Sequenced input: PBMCs. The receptors shown here come from a middle-aged woman in good health and CMV-seronegative. CDR3s include the opening cysteine and the closing phenylalanine or tryptophan. A D gene is named only where the DNA matches it firmly.

cdr3_nt,cdr3_aa,j_call,d_call,v_call
TGCGCCAGCAGCGAACAGGGGCGTAACTATGGCTACACCTTC,CASSEQGRNYGYTF,TRBJ1-2,TRBD1,TRBV5-1
TGTGCTAGTGGTTTGCCGCCCTTGACAGCTGGAAACACCATATATTTT,CASGLPPLTAGNTIYF,TRBJ1-3,-,TRBV12-5
TGCAGTGAACGGGATGAGACCCAGTACTTC,CSERDETQYF,TRBJ2-5,-,TRBV20-1
TGTGCCAGCAGCTTTACAGGACAGGAAGATTACGAGCAGTACTTC,CASSFTGQEDYEQYF,TRBJ2-7,-,TRBV21-1
TGTGCCAGTAGTAGGCGTCAAGAGGGAAGAGAGACCCAGTACTTC,CASSRRQEGRETQYF,TRBJ2-5,-,TRBV19
TGTGCCAGCAGCCAAGCATTTAGGACAGGGCTTAACACCGGGGAGCTGTTTTTT,CASSQAFRTGLNTGELFF,TRBJ2-2,TRBD1,TRBV14
TGTGCCAGTAGTACACGGGGAATCCAGCCCCAGCATTTT,CASSTRGIQPQHF,TRBJ1-5,-,TRBV19
TGTGCCAGCAGCTTAGACTTGGCCCGAATCACTGAAGCTTTCTTT,CASSLDLARITEAFF,TRBJ1-1,-,TRBV11-2
TGTGCCAGCTCACCGGTAGGGAGCATTGGTCAGCCCCAGCATTTT,CASSPVGSIGQPQHF,TRBJ1-5,-,TRBV18
TGTGCCAGCTCTCCAGAGGAAAAACTGTTTTTT,CASSPEEKLFF,TRBJ1-4,-,TRBV18
TGTGCCAGCAGCGTAGACAGGCGGCAAGAGACCCAGTACTTC,CASSVDRRQETQYF,TRBJ2-5,-,TRBV9
TGTGCCAGCAGCCCGGGAATGATGAACACTGAAGCTTTCTTT,CASSPGMMNTEAFF,TRBJ1-1,-,TRBV7-9
TGTGCCAGCAGTTCCTGGACAGGCCCTACCTACAATGAGCAGTTCTTC,CASSSWTGPTYNEQFF,TRBJ2-1,TRBD1,TRBV6-5
TGTGCCACCAGCAGAGTCTTAAGACAGGGGAGGGGAGACACCATATATTTT,CATSRVLRQGRGDTIYF,TRBJ1-3,TRBD1,TRBV15
TGTGCCAGCAGCCCACAGGGGTCCGGCTACACCTTC,CASSPQGSGYTF,TRBJ1-2,TRBD1,TRBV9
TGTGCCACCGTTCGCAGTCCCGGGGACACTGAAGCTTTCTTT,CATVRSPGDTEAFF,TRBJ1-1,-,TRBV2
TGTGCCAGCAGCTTAGCGGGGATCTCCTATAATTCACCCCTCCACTTT,CASSLAGISYNSPLHF,TRBJ1-6,-,TRBV5-4
TGTGCCAGCGGGCCTCAAGCGGGGTACCAAGAGACCCAGTACTTC,CASGPQAGYQETQYF,TRBJ2-5,TRBD2,TRBV7-2
TGTGCCAGCAGCTTCTCGGGAAACACCATATATTTT,CASSFSGNTIYF,TRBJ1-3,-,TRBV7-8
TGTGCCAGCAGCTTGGTGGGGGGCACCGGGGAGCTGTTTTTT,CASSLVGGTGELFF,TRBJ2-2,-,TRBV5-4
TGCGCCAGCAGCTTGGGGGGACAGCTTCCCTCCTACGAGCAGTACTTC,CASSLGGQLPSYEQYF,TRBJ2-7,TRBD1,TRBV5-1
TGCGCCAGCAGCTCCGGGACATCCTACAATGAGCAGTTCTTC,CASSSGTSYNEQFF,TRBJ2-1,-,TRBV5-1
TGTGCCAGCAGTTTAGGGGACAGGGGGGAGACCCAGTACTTC,CASSLGDRGETQYF,TRBJ2-5,TRBD1,TRBV27
TGTGCCAGCAGTGAATTCGAGGTAACTGGGGCCAACGTCCTGACTTTC,CASSEFEVTGANVLTF,TRBJ2-6,-,TRBV25-1
TGTGCCAGCAGCCAAGTTGGACAAAAGTCACCCCTCCACTTT,CASSQVGQKSPLHF,TRBJ1-6,-,TRBV14
TGTGCCAGCAGCGTGGCTCAGGGGGGTGGAAACACCATATATTTT,CASSVAQGGGNTIYF,TRBJ1-3,TRBD1,TRBV9
TGTGCCAGCAGCAAGGCTAATGGACAGACCATGAACACTGAAGCTTTCTTT,CASSKANGQTMNTEAFF,TRBJ1-1,-,TRBV7-8
TGCGCCAGCAGCACAGACAGGGGGAAAAACATTCAGTACTTC,CASSTDRGKNIQYF,TRBJ2-4,TRBD1,TRBV5-1
TGTGCCAGCAGCTTAGGGGGCGGAGAAAATCAGCCCCAGCATTTT,CASSLGGGENQPQHF,TRBJ1-5,-,TRBV11-2
TGTGCCAGCAGCTCCCGGACGGGACACCCAGCCCAGGGGACCGGGGAGCTGTTTTTT,CASSSRTGHPAQGTGELFF,TRBJ2-2,-,TRBV28
TGTGCCAGCAGCGTGGGACACGCAGATACGCAGTATTTT,CASSVGHADTQYF,TRBJ2-3,-,TRBV9
TGTGCCAGCAGTGAGAGGTTAGGTTCACCCCTCCACTTT,CASSERLGSPLHF,TRBJ1-6,-,TRBV6-1
TGCGCCAGCAGCCCCGGGACAGGGGGTGGCTACACCTTC,CASSPGTGGGYTF,TRBJ1-2,TRBD1,TRBV5-1
TGTGCCAGTAGTGTCGCTCCAGGGGGTAATTCACCCCTCCACTTT,CASSVAPGGNSPLHF,TRBJ1-6,TRBD1,TRBV19
TGTGCCGCCAACAGGGGAGTTGAAGCTTTCTTT,CAANRGVEAFF,TRBJ1-1,TRBD1,TRBV6-5
TGTGCCAGCAGCACGCGCAGGGTTAGTTTGAACACTGAAGCTTTCTTT,CASSTRRVSLNTEAFF,TRBJ1-1,-,TRBV11-2
TGTGCCAGCAGCTTAGCCCCCTCATTACAGGGTGGTTCACCCCTCCACTTT,CASSLAPSLQGGSPLHF,TRBJ1-6,-,TRBV7-2
TGTGCCAGCAGCTTGGGGGACAGCGTCTATGGCTACACCTTC,CASSLGDSVYGYTF,TRBJ1-2,TRBD1,TRBV5-4
TGTGCCAGCTCCACAGGGGGTGCTGGGGCCAACGTCCTGACTTTC,CASSTGGAGANVLTF,TRBJ2-6,TRBD1,TRBV7-2